Shown below are 6 T cell receptor beta chains from a single sample sequenced in a study of T cells in Graves' hyperthyroidism and ophthalmopathy. Regions amplified from RNA transcripts were the TCR beta CDR3 regions. Initially, a first-round RT-PCR of the TCR CDR3 employed the HTBI primer set. TCRdb used MiXCR to reprocess the multiplex PCR reads, holding one entry per CDR3 protein. Of hundreds of thousands of distinct CDR3 sequences listed, 15% to 20% were seen once; the top ten hold about 48%. The sequencing input was blood. All receptors come from a man aged 35-49 years with Graves' hyperthyroidism.

There are many counts of this clonotype. The chain is built from TRBV15 and TRBJ1-5; a possible D gene is TRBD1 (6 bases). The CDR3 spans 17 residues. Germline assignment: CDR1 LNHNV and CDR2 YYDKDF (reference sequence). V was clipped by 2 bases and J by 2 bases, with 16 bases between them. The chain's CDR3 is CATSRWGAANGNQPQHF. CDR3 nucleotides: TGTGCCACCAGCAGATGGGGGGCAGCCAACGGCAATCAGCCCCAGCATTTT.

The chain links TRBV6-2 or TRBV6-3 to TRBJ2-1; D gene unclear. Germline V gene sequence: CDR1 MNHEY, CDR2 SVGEGT. This CDR3 spans 16 amino acids. With 6 bases removed from V and 0 bases from J, the gap between germline ends came to 15 bases. The CDR3 nucleotides read TGTGCCAGCAGCCAAAGCAGGTCGCGCTCCTACAATGAGCAGTTCTTC. Encoded protein: CASSQSRSRSYNEQFF.

This clonotype was picked up many times. CDR3 residues: CASSPRTDPGSPLHF. The CDR3 nucleotides read TGCGCCAGCAGCCCGCGGACGGACCCAGGTTCACCCCTCCACTTT. The gene calls are TRBV5-1 and TRBJ1-6; no firm D call. The germline CDR1 and CDR2 sequences are SGHRS and YFSETQ. The CDR3 totals 15 residues. V dropped 4 bases and J dropped 9 bases, with 17 bases sitting between them. The variable domain in full, completed from reference TRBV5-1 and TRBJ1-6, reads KAGVTQTPRYLIKTRGQQVTLSCSPISGHRSVSWYQQTPGQGLQFLFEYFSETQRNKGNFPGRFSGRQFSNSRSEMNVSTLELGDSALYLCASSPRTDPGSPLHFGNGTRLTVT.

In its sample, this clonotype was seen a few times. This sequence joins TRBV19 and TRBJ2-1, with TRBD2 as a possible D gene (5 bases). V was clipped by 3 bases and J by 4 bases, with 13 bases between them. The CDR3 loop spans 15 amino acids. Germline CDR1 and CDR2: LNHDA and SQIVND (reference sequence). The CDR3 is CASSMASGYYNEQFF. The CDR3 nucleotides are TGTGCCAGTAGTATGGCAAGCGGATATTACAATGAGCAGTTCTTC.

There are many counts of this clonotype. The rearrangement uses TRBV6-1 and TRBJ2-3; TRBD2 matches at 12 bases. Germline V CDR1 and CDR2: MNHNS, SASEGT. The trim removed 7 bases at V and 6 bases at J, leaving 14 bases unmatched. The CDR3 sequence is 17 residues long. The CDR3 DNA reads TGTGCCAGCACCTACGGCGCCCTAGCGGGGGGGATCGATACGCAGTATTTT. It specifies CASTYGALAGGIDTQYF.

Comments on this clonotype: A much larger clone differs from this one at a single base, so this may be a read error. This chain joins TRBV4-1 and TRBJ1-1, with D unresolved. Germline V gives CDR1 MGHRA, CDR2 YSYEKL. The CDR3 is 16 residues long. This chain's CDR3 is CASSRPAGSVGTETFF. CDR3 in DNA: TGCGCCAGCAGCCGCCCTGCGGGCTCTGTGGGAACTGAAACTTTCTTT.